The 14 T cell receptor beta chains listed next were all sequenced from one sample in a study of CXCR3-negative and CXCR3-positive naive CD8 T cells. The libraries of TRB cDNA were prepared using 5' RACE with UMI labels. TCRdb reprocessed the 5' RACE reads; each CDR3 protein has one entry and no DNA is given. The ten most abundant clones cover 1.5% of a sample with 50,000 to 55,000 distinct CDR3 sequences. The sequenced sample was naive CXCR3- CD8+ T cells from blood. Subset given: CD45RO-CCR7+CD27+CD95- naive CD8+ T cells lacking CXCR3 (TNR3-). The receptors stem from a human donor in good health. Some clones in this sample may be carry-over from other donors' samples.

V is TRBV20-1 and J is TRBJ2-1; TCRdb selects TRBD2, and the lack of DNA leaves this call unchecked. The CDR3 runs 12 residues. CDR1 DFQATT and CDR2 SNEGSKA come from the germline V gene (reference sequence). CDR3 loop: CSANIRTIEQFF.

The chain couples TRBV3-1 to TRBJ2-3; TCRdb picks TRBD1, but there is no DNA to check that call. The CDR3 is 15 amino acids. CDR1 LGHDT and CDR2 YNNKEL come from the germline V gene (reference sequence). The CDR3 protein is CASSQGVSDRDTQYF.

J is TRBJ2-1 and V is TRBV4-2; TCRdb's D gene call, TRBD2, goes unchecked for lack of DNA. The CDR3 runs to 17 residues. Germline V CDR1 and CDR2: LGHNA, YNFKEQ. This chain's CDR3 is CASSQEDVSGGPNEQFF.

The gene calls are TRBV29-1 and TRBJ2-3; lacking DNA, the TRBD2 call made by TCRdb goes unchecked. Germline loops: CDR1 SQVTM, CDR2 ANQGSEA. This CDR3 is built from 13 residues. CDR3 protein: CSGAGGTTDTQYF.

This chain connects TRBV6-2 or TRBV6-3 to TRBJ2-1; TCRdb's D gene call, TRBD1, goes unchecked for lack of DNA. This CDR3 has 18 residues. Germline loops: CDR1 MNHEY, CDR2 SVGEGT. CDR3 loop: CASSYSGLRDRVFNEQFF.

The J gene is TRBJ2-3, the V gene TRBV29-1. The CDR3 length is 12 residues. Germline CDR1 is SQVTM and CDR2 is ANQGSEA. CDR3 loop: CSAGGDPDTQYF.

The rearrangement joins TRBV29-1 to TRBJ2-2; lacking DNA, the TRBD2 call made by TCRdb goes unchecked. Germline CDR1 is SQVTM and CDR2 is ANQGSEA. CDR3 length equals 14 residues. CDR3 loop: CSVGLAGGPEELFF.

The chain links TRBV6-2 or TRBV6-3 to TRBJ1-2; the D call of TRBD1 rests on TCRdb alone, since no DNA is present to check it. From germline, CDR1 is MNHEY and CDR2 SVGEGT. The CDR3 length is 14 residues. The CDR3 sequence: CASSSGTLNYGYTF.

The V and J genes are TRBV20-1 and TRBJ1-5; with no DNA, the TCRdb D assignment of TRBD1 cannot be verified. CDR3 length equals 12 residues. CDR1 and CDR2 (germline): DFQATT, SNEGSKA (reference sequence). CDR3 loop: CSATLGNQPQHF.

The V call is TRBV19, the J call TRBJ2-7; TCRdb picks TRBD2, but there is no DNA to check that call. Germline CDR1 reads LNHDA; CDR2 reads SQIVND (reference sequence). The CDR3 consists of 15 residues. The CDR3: CASSITGLAGYEQYF.

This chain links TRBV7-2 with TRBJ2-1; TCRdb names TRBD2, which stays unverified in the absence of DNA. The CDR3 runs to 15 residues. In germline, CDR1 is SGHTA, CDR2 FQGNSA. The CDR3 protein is CASSLGSQGGYEQFF.

This CDR3 reads CSVGPQGSEQYF. V gene TRBV29-1 combines with J gene TRBJ2-7; TCRdb picks TRBD1, but there is no DNA to check that call. The CDR3 totals 12 residues. Germline values: CDR1 SQVTM, CDR2 ANQGSEA.

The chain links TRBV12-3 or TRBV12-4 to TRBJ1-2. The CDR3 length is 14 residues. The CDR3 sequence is CASTLPTANYGYTF.

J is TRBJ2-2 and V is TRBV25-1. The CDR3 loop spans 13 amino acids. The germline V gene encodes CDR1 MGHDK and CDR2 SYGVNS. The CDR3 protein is CASSESLTGELFF. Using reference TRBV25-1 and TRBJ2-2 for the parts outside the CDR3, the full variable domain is EADIYQTPRYLVIGTGKKITLECSQTMGHDKMYWYQQDPGMELHLIHYSYGVNSTEKGDLSSESTVSRIRTEHFPLTLESARPSHTSQYLCASSESLTGELFFGEGSRLTVL.